This TCR beta chain was sequenced during a study of molecular identifiers for immune sequencing clone quantification. The ends lost 7 bases at V and 7 bases at J; junction bases unmatched: 7. This CDR3 has 13 residues. CDR1 and CDR2 (germline): WSHSY, SAAADI. MiXCR was run by TCRdb on the PCR reads, yielding one entry per CDR3 protein. Among about 640,000 distinct CDR3 sequences, 20% were seen once, and the ten largest hold roughly 0.85%. This clonotype was seen a handful of times. This TCR was recovered from a human donor in good health. Some libraries in this study had Jurkat cell RNA spiked in. The chain employs TRBV10-2 and TRBJ1-2, with TRBD1 identical over 9 bases. Sequences were obtained from naive CD8+ T cells from blood, with Jurkat cell RNA spiked in. Subset of the sample: FACS-sorted CD8+CD4-CCR7+CD45RA+ naive T cells. CDR3 sequence: CASKGQGTAGYTF. The DNA for the CDR3 is TGCGCCAGCAAGGGACAGGGAACGGCTGGCTACACCTTC.